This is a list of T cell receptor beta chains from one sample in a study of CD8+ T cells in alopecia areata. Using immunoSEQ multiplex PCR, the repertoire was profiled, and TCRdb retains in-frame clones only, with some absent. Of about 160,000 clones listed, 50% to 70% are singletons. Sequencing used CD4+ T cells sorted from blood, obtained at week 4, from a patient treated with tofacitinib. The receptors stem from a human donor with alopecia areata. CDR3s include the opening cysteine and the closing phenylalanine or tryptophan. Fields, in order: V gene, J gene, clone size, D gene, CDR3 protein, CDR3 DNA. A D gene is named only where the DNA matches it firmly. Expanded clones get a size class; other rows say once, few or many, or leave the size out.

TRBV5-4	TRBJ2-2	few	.	CASSSEVANTGELFF	TGTGCCAGCAGCTCGGAGGTCGCGAACACCGGGGAGCTGTTTTTT
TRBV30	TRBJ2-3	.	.	CAWSVRFADTQYF	TGTGCCTGGAGTGTACGCTTTGCGGATACGCAGTATTTT
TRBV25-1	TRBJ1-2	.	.	CASRNAGIDYGYTF	TGTGCCAGCAGAAATGCAGGGATCGACTATGGCTACACCTTC
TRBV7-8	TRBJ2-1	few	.	CASSLAAGPYNEQFF	TGTGCCAGCAGCTTAGCGGCGGGGCCCTACAATGAGCAGTTCTTC
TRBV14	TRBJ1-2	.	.	CASSQDTLPYGYTF	TGTGCCAGCAGCCAAGATACGTTGCCCTATGGCTACACCTTC
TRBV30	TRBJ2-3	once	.	CAWTLGDTQYF	TGTGCCTGGACCCTTGGGGATACGCAGTATTTT
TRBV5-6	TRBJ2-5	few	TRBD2	CASSRVAGGLQETQYF	TGTGCCAGCAGCCGGGTAGCGGGGGGGCTTCAAGAGACCCAGTACTTC
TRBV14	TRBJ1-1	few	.	CASSEQRGVNTEAFF	TGTGCCAGCAGCGAACAGCGAGGGGTGAACACTGAAGCTTTCTTT
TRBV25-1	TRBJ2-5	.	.	CASSGQGTETQYF	TGTGCCAGCAGTGGCCAGGGGACAGAGACCCAGTACTTC
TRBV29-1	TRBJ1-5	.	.	CSAAGDRNQPQHF	TGCAGCGCAGCAGGGGATAGGAATCAGCCCCAGCATTTT
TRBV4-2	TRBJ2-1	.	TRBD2	CASSQARGGAAEQFF	TGTGCCAGCAGCCAAGCCCGCGGGGGGGCCGCTGAGCAGTTCTTC
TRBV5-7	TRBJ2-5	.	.	CASSWTEGRKYF	TGTGCCAGCAGCTGGACTGAGGGGAGGAAGTACTTC
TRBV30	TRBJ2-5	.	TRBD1	CAWTQGQETQYF	TGTGCCTGGACACAGGGGCAAGAGACCCAGTACTTC
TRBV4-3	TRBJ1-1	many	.	CASSQDLGRWETEAFF	TGCGCCAGCAGCCAAGATCTGGGCCGGTGGGAGACTGAAGCTTTCTTT
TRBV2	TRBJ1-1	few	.	CASQEREAFF	TGTGCCAGCCAGGAACGTGAAGCTTTCTTT
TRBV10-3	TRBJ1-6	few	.	CAISEREAGTYNSPLHF	TGTGCCATCAGTGAGCGTGAGGCGGGGACCTATAATTCACCCCTCCACTTT
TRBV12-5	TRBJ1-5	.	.	CASGPSLPDPQPQHF	TGTGCTAGTGGTCCCTCCCTTCCGGACCCACAGCCCCAGCATTTT
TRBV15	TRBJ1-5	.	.	CATSRAGGNQPQHF	TGTGCCACCAGCCGGGCCGGAGGCAATCAGCCCCAGCATTTT
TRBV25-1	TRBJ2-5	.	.	CASSDSVQGWEETQYF	TGTGCCAGCAGTGATTCCGTTCAGGGATGGGAAGAGACCCAGTACTTC
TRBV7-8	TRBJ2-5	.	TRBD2	CASRTSGGQETQYF	TGTGCCAGCAGGACTAGCGGGGGGCAAGAGACCCAGTACTTC
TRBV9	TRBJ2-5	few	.	CASSVVGGSETQYF	TGTGCCAGCAGCGTCGTCGGTGGGTCAGAGACCCAGTACTTC
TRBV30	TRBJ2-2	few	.	CAWSVMAGDWLSNTGELFF	TGTGCCTGGAGTGTAATGGCAGGGGACTGGCTTTCGAACACCGGGGAGCTGTTTTTT
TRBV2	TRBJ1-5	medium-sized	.	CASSFWSNQPQHF	TGTGCCAGCAGTTTCTGGAGCAATCAGCCCCAGCATTTT
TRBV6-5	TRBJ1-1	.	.	CASSRGAEAFF	TGTGCCAGCAGTAGGGGGGCTGAAGCTTTCTTT
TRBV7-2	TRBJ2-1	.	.	CASSLEGLRGNEQFF	TGTGCCAGCAGCTTAGAAGGCTTACGTGGGAATGAGCAGTTCTTC